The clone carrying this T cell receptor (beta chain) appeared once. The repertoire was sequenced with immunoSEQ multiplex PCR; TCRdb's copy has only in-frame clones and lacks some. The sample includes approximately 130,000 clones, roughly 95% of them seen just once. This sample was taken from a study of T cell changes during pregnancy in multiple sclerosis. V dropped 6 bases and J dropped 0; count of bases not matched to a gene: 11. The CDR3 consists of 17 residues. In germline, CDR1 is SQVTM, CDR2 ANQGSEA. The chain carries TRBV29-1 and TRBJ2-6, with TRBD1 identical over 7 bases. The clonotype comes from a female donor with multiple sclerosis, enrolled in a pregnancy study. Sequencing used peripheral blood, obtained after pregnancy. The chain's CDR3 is CSVHTGTAFSGANVLTF. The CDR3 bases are TGCAGCGTCCACACCGGGACAGCCTTCTCTGGGGCCAACGTCCTGACTTTC.